The 14 T cell receptor beta chains in this list originate from one sample, sequenced in a study of blood T cell repertoires in COVID-19. TCRdb's table, derived via immunoSEQ multiplex PCR, lists solely in-frame clones and lacks some. The sample carries approximately 250,000 clones, around four fifths recorded once. The material sequenced was peripheral blood. The source is a man aged 55 to 69 who had recovered from COVID-19.

This rearrangement joins TRBV5-1 to TRBJ2-7, with 10 bases identical to TRBD1. Germline V CDR1 and CDR2: SGHRS, YFSETQ. The CDR3 has 16 residues. J was trimmed by 1 base and V by 5 bases; bases with no gene match: 9. The CDR3 DNA follows: TGCGCCAGCAGACGATCCCCGGGACAGGGGTCCTACGAGCAGTACTTC. The encoded protein is CASRRSPGQGSYEQYF.

The rearrangement joins TRBV4-1 to TRBJ2-7; D may be TRBD2 (6 bases). This CDR3 contains 15 residues. Germline V gives CDR1 MGHRA, CDR2 YSYEKL. V was trimmed by 1 base and J by 2 bases, leaving 12 bases between them. CDR3 loop: CASSQAEGKTYEQYF. The CDR3 nucleotides are TGCGCCAGCAGCCAAGCGGAGGGCAAGACCTACGAGCAGTACTTC.

V gene TRBV7-2 combines with J gene TRBJ2-7, with 8 bases aligning to TRBD2. This CDR3 has 17 amino acids. J was trimmed by 5 bases and V by 4 bases; bases with no gene match: 16. Germline V gene lookup returns CDR1 SGHTA and CDR2 FQGNSA. In DNA, the CDR3 is TGTGCCAGCAGCTACGCCCCCCCCTGGGCGGGGGGTGACGAGCAGTACTTC. Its protein is CASSYAPPWAGGDEQYF. The full variable domain, completed using reference TRBV7-2 and TRBJ2-7, is GAGVSQSPSNKVTEKGKDVELRCDPISGHTALYWYRQSLGQGLEFLIYFQGNSAPDKSGLPSDRFSAERTGGSVSTLTIQRTQQEDSAVYLCASSYAPPWAGGDEQYFGPGTRLTVT.

This sequence joins TRBV5-8 and TRBJ2-4; D ambiguous. Germline assignment: CDR1 SGHTS and CDR2 YDEGEE. There are 14 residues in the CDR3. V was clipped by 3 bases and J by 4 bases, with 11 bases between them. CDR3 sequence (DNA): TGTGCCAGCAGCTCTCCGAACAGAAAAAACATTCAGTACTTC. Amino acid sequence: CASSSPNRKNIQYF.

J is TRBJ2-3 and V is TRBV13, with D tentatively TRBD1 (10 bases). The CDR3 totals 20 residues. Trimming removed 4 bases from V and 1 base from J, with 27 bases in between. Germline V gene lookup returns CDR1 PRHDT and CDR2 FYEKMQ (reference sequence). CDR3 sequence (DNA): TGTGCCAGCAGCTCCCAAGGACAGGGGGGGACTAGCTGGGGCACAGATACGCAGTATTTT. Amino acids: CASSSQGQGGTSWGTDTQYF. Filled out from reference TRBV13 and TRBJ2-3, the complete variable domain reads AAGVIQSPRHLIKEKRETATLKCYPIPRHDTVYWYQQGPGQDPQFLISFYEKMQSDKGSIPDRFSAQQFSDYHSELNMSSLELGDSALYFCASSSQGQGGTSWGTDTQYFGPGTRLTVL.

This clone has more than one count but fewer than ten. The chain carries TRBV14 and TRBJ2-7; 9 positions match TRBD2. This CDR3 contains 15 residues. V lost 1 base and J lost 3; bases outside the gene matches: 4. Germline assignment: CDR1 SGHDN and CDR2 FVKESK. The CDR3 DNA sequence: TGTGCCAGCAGCCAAGCCGGGACTAGCAACTACGAGCAGTACTTC. Its protein is CASSQAGTSNYEQYF. The variable domain in full, completed from reference TRBV14 and TRBJ2-7, reads EAGVTQFPSHSVIEKGQTVTLRCDPISGHDNLYWYRRVMGKEIKFLLHFVKESKQDESGMPNNRFLAERTGGTYSTLKVQPAELEDSGVYFCASSQAGTSNYEQYFGPGTRLTVT.

The J gene is TRBJ2-2, the V gene TRBV27; 9 nucleotides agree with TRBD2. The ends lost 7 bases at V and 5 bases at J; junction bases unmatched: 5. Per the germline V gene, CDR1 is MNHEY and CDR2 is SMNVEV (reference sequence). The CDR3 extends over 14 amino acids. CDR3 nucleotide sequence: TGTGCCAGCAAAAGGACTAGCGTAACCGGGGAGCTGTTTTTT. It translates to CASKRTSVTGELFF.

This chain uses TRBV24-1 with TRBJ2-1; 11 bases agree with TRBD1. Germline assignment: CDR1 KGHDR and CDR2 SFDVKD. Unmatched junction bases numbered 2, after V lost 3 bases and J lost 8 bases. The CDR3 covers 14 residues. The CDR3 here is CATSDAGQGDEQFF. Written as DNA, the CDR3 is TGTGCCACCAGTGATGCGGGACAGGGGGATGAGCAGTTCTTC.

This chain uses TRBV5-4 with TRBJ2-2; the D gene is possibly TRBD2 (6 bases). CDR1 is SGHNT, CDR2 YYREEE, per germline (reference sequence). Trimming removed 4 bases at V and 7 bases at J, with 17 bases between. The CDR3 consists of 15 residues. CDR3: CASSGGTGVGGELFF. The CDR3 coding sequence is TGTGCCAGCAGCGGAGGCACGGGGGTAGGCGGGGAGCTGTTTTTT.

This chain links TRBV13 with TRBJ1-5; D is ambiguous. Trimming took 5 bases from V and 6 from J, leaving 8 bases between them. Germline CDR1 PRHDT, CDR2 FYEKMQ (reference sequence). This CDR3 has 12 amino acids. The CDR3 bases are TGTGCCAGCAGCCACACGGGTCAGCCCCAGCATTTT. This codes for CASSHTGQPQHF. Combining the CDR3 with reference TRBV13 and TRBJ1-5 gives the whole variable domain AAGVIQSPRHLIKEKRETATLKCYPIPRHDTVYWYQQGPGQDPQFLISFYEKMQSDKGSIPDRFSAQQFSDYHSELNMSSLELGDSALYFCASSHTGQPQHFGDGTRLSIL.

The chain combines TRBV5-1 with TRBJ1-2; the match to TRBD1 covers 11 bases. CDR3 size: 13 residues. CDR1 and CDR2 (germline): SGHRS, YFSETQ. The ends lost 4 bases at V and 10 bases at J; junction bases unmatched: 6. CDR3 amino acids: CASSQEDRGLYTF. Written as DNA, the CDR3 is TGCGCCAGCAGCCAAGAGGACAGGGGGCTCTACACCTTC.

The gene calls are TRBV19 and TRBJ2-1; 10 bases fit TRBD2. The V gene end was trimmed by 0 bases and the J gene end by 5 bases; junction bases not matched to a gene: 10. This CDR3 is 18 amino acids long. Germline values: CDR1 LNHDA, CDR2 SQIVND (reference sequence). The CDR3 bases are TGTGCCAGTAGTATAGAGGGGGCTAGCGGGAGAATAAACAATGAGCAGTTCTTC. It codes for CASSIEGASGRINNEQFF. The full variable domain, rest sourced from reference TRBV19 and TRBJ2-1, is DGGITQSPKYLFRKEGQNVTLSCEQNLNHDAMYWYRQDPGQGLRLIYYSQIVNDFQKGDIAEGYSVSREKKESFPLTVTSAQKNPTAFYLCASSIEGASGRINNEQFFGPGTRLTVL.

CDR3 DNA sequence: TGTGCCAGCAGCGTAGAAAGGACTATCTACAATGAGCAGTTCTTC. Amino acids: CASSVERTIYNEQFF. This chain joins TRBV9 and TRBJ2-1, with a tentative D call TRBD2 (6 bases). Trimming removed 0 bases from V and 3 bases from J, with 10 bases in between. This CDR3 contains 15 residues. Per germline, CDR1 SGDLS and CDR2 YYNGEE.

J is TRBJ2-7 and V is TRBV28; TRBD2 aligns across 9 bases. Germline V gene sequence: CDR1 MDHEN, CDR2 SYDVKM. V lost 8 bases and J lost 7; bases outside the gene matches: 12. This CDR3 is built from 14 residues. The CDR3 sequence is CASAVGGGAVEQYF. In nucleotides, the CDR3 is TGTGCCAGCGCTGTGGGCGGGGGGGCGGTTGAGCAGTACTTC. Filled out from reference TRBV28 and TRBJ2-7, the complete variable domain reads DVKVTQSSRYLVKRTGEKVFLECVQDMDHENMFWYRQDPGLGLRLIYFSYDVKMKEKGDIPEGYSVSREKKERFSLILESASTNQTSMYLCASAVGGGAVEQYFGPGTRLTVT.